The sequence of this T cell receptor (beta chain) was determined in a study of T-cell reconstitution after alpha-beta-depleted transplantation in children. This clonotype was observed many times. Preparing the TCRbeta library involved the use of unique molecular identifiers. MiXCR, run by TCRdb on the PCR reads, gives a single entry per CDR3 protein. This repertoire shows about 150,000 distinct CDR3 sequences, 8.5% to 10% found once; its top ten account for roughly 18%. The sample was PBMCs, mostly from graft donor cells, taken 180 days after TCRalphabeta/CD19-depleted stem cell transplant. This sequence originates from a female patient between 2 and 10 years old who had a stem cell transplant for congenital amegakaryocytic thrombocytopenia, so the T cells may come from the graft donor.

The CDR3 loop is CASEIVGYNEQFF. As DNA, the CDR3 is TGTGCCAGCGAAATAGTGGGGTACAATGAGCAGTTCTTC. The J gene is TRBJ2-1, the V gene TRBV2; D is undetermined. The CDR3 totals 13 residues. Germline-derived CDR1 and CDR2 are SNHLY and FYNNEI. V lost 8 bases, J lost 4 bases, and 12 bases lay in between.